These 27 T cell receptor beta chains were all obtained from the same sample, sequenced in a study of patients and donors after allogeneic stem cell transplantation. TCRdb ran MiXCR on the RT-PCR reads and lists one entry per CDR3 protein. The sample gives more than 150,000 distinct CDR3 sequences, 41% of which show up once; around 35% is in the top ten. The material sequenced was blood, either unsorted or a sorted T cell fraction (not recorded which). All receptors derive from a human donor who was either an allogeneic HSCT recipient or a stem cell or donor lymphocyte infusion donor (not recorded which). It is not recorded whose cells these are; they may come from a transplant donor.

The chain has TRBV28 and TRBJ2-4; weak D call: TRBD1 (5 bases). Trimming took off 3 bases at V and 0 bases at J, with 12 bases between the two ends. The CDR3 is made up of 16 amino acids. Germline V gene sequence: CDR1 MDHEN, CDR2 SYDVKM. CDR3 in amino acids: CASSLGRPIAKNIQYF. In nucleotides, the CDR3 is TGTGCCAGCAGTTTGGGGCGACCGATAGCCAAAAACATTCAGTACTTC. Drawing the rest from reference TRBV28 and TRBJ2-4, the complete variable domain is DVKVTQSSRYLVKRTGEKVFLECVQDMDHENMFWYRQDPGLGLRLIYFSYDVKMKEKGDIPEGYSVSREKKERFSLILESASTNQTSMYLCASSLGRPIAKNIQYFGAGTRLSVL.

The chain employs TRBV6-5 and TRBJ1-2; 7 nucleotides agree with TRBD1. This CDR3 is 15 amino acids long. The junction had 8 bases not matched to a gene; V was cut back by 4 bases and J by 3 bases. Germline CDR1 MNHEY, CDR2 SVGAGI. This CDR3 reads CASSSATGTDYGYTF. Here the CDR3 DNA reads TGTGCCAGCAGTTCGGCCACCGGGACAGACTATGGCTACACCTTC.

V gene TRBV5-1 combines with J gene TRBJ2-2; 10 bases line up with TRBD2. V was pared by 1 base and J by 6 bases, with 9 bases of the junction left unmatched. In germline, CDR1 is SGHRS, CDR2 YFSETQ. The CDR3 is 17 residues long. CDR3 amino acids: CASSLTGGLANSGELFF. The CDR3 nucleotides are TGCGCCAGCAGCTTGACAGGGGGACTAGCGAATTCCGGGGAGCTGTTTTTT.

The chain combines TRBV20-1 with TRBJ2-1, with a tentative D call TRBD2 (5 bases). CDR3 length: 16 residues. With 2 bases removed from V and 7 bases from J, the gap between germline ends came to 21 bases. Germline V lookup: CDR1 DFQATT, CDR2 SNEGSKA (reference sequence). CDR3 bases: TGCAGTGCTAGAAAAACGCGACTATTCATAGGAAATGAGCAGTTCTTC. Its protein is CSARKTRLFIGNEQFF.

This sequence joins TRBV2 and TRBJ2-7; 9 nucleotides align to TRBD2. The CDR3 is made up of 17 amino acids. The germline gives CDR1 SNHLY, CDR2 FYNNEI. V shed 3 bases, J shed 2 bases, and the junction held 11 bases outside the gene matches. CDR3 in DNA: TGTGCCAGCAGTGAGTGGTCTAGCGGGACGGTTACCTACGAGCAGTACTTC. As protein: CASSEWSSGTVTYEQYF. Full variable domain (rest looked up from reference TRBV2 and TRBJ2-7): EPEVTQTPSHQVTQMGQEVILRCVPISNHLYFYWYRQILGQKVEFLVSFYNNEISEKSEIFDDQFSVERPDGSNFTLKIRSTKLEDSAMYFCASSEWSSGTVTYEQYFGPGTRLTVT.

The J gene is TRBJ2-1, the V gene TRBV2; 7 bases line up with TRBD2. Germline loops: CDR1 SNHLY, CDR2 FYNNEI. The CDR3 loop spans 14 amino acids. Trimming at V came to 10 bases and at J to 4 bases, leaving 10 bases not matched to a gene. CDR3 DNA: TGTGCCACCCTATGGGCTAGCGGATACAATGAGCAGTTCTTC. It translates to CATLWASGYNEQFF.

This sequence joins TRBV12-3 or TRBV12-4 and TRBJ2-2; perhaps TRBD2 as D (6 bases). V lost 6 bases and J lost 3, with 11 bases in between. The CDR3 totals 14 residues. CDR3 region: CASSAGTDTGELFF. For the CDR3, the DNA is TGTGCCAGCAGCGCGGGGACGGACACCGGGGAGCTGTTTTTT.

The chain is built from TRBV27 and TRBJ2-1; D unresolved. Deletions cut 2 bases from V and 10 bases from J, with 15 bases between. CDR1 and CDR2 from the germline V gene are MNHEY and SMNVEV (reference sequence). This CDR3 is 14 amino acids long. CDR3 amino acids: CASSLRNGVSEQFF. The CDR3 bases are TGTGCCAGCAGTTTACGGAATGGGGTGTCAGAGCAGTTCTTC.

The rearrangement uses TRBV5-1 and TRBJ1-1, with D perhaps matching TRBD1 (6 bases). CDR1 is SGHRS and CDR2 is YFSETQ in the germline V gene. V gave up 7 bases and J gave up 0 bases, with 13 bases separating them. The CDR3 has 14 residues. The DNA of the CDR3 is TGCGCCAGCGATCCCGAGGGGGTGAACACTGAAGCTTTCTTT. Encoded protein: CASDPEGVNTEAFF.

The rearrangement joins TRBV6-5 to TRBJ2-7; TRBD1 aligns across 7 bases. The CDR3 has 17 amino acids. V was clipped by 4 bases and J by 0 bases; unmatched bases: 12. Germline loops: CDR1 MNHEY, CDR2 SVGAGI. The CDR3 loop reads CASSFLTTGTHSYEQYF. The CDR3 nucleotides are TGTGCCAGCAGTTTTCTCACGACAGGGACCCACTCCTACGAGCAGTACTTC.

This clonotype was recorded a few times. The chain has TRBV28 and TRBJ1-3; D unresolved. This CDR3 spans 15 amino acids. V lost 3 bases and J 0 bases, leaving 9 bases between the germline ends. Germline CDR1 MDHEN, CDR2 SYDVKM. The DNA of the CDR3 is TGTGCCAGCAGTTTGTACACGGCCTCTGGAAACACCATATATTTT. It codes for CASSLYTASGNTIYF.

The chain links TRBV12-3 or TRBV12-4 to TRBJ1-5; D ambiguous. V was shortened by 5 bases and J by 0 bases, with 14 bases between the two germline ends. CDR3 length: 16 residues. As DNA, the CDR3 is TGTGCCAGCAGTCGACGGAGACATTATAGCAATCAGCCCCAGCATTTT. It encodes CASSRRRHYSNQPQHF.

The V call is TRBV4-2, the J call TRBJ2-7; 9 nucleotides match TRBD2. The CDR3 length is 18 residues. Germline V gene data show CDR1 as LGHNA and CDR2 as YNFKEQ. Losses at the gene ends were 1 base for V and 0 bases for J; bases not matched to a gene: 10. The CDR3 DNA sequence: TGTGCCAGCAGCCAAGGGTCCCTAGCGGGGAGAAGCTCCTACGAGCAGTACTTC. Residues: CASSQGSLAGRSSYEQYF.

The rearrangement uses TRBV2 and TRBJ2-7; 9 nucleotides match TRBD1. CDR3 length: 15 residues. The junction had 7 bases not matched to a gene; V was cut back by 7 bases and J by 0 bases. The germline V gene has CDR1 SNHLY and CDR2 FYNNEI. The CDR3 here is CASKHRGLSSYEQYF. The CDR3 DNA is TGTGCCAGCAAGCACAGGGGGCTTAGCTCCTACGAGCAGTACTTC.

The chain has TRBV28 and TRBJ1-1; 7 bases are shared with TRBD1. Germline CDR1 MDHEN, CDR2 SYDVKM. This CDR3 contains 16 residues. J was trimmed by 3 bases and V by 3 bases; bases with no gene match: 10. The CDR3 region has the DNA TGTGCCAGCAGTTTCGATAGACAGGGCCGCCACACTGAAGCTTTCTTT. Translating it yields CASSFDRQGRHTEAFF.

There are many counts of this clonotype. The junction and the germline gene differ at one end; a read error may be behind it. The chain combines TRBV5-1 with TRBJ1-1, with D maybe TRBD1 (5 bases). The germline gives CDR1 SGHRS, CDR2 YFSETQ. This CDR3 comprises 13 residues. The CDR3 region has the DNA TGTGCCAGCAGCTTCCAGGGGAACACTGAAGCTTTCTTT. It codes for CASSFQGNTEAFF.

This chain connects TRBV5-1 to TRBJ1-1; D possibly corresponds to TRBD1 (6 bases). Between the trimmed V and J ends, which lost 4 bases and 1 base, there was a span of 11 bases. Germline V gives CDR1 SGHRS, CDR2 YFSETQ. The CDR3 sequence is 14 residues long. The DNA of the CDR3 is TGCGCCAGCAGCAGGGACACCTGGAACACTGAAGCTTTCTTT. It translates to CASSRDTWNTEAFF.

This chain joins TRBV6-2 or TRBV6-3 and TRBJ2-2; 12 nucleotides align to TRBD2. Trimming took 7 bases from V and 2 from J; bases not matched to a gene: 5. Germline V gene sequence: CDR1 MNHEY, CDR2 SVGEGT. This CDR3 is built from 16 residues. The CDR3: CASNFGLAGNTGELFF. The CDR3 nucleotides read TGTGCCAGCAATTTCGGACTAGCGGGAAACACCGGGGAGCTGTTTTTT.

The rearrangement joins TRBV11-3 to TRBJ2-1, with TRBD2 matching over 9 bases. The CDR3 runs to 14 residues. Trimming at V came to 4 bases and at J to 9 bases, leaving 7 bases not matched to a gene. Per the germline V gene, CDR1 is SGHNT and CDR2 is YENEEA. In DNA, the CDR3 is TGTGCCAGCAGCTCCGGACTAGCGTTTACTGAGCAGTTCTTC. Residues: CASSSGLAFTEQFF.

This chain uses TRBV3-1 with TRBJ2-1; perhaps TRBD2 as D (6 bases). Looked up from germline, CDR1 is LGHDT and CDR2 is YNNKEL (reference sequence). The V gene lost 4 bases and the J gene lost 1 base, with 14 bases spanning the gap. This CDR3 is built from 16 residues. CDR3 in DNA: TGTGCCAGCAGCCGTGAGCTAGCGACATCCTACAATGAGCAGTTCTTC. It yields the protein CASSRELATSYNEQFF.

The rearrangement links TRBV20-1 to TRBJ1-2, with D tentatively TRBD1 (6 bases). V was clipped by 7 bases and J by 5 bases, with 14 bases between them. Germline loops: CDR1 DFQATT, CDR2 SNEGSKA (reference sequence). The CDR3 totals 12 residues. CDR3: CSVPRGRYGYTF. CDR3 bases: TGCAGTGTCCCGAGGGGGAGGTATGGCTACACCTTC.

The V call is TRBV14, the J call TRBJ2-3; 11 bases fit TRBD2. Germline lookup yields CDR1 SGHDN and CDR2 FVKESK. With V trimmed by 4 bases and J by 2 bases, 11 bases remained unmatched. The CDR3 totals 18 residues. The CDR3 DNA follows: TGTGCCAGCAGCCGCCAGCTGGCTAGCGGGGGGCTCACAGATACGCAGTATTTT. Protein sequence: CASSRQLASGGLTDTQYF.

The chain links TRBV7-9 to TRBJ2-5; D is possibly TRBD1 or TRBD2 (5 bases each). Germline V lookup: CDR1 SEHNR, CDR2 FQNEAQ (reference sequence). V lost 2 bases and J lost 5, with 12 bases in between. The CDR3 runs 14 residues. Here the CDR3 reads CASSLFGRDETQYF. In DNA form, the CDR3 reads TGTGCCAGCAGCTTATTTGGTCGGGACGAGACCCAGTACTTC. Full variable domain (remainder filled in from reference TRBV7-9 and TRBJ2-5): DTGVSQNPRHKITKRGQNVTFRCDPISEHNRLYWYRQTLGQGPEFLTYFQNEAQLEKSRLLSDRFSAERPKGSFSTLEIQRTEQGDSAMYLCASSLFGRDETQYFGPGTRLLVL.

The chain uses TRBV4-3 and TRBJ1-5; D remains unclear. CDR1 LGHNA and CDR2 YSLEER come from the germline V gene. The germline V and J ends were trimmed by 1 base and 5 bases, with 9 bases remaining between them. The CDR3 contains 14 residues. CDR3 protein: CASSQGSEDQPQHF. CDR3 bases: TGCGCCAGCAGCCAAGGCTCAGAAGATCAGCCCCAGCATTTT.

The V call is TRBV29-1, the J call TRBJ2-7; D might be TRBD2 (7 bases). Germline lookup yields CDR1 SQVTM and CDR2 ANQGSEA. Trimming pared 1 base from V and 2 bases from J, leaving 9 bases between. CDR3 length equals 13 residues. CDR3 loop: CSVEGGGAYEQYF. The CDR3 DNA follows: TGCAGCGTTGAAGGCGGGGGCGCCTACGAGCAGTACTTC.

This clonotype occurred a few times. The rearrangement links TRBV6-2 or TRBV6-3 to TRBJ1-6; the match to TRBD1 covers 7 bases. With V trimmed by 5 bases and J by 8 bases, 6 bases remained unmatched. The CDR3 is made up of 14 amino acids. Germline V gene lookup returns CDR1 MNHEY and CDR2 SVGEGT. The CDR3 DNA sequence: TGTGCCAGCAGTCTCAACAGGGGCTATTCACCCCTCCACTTT. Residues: CASSLNRGYSPLHF.

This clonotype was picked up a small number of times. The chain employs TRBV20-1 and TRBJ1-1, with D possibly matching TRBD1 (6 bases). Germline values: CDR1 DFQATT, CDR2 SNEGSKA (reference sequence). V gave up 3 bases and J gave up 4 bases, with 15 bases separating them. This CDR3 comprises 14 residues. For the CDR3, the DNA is TGCAGTGCTAGGGCTCCCCGGGGGCGCACTGAAGCTTTCTTT. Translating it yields CSARAPRGRTEAFF.